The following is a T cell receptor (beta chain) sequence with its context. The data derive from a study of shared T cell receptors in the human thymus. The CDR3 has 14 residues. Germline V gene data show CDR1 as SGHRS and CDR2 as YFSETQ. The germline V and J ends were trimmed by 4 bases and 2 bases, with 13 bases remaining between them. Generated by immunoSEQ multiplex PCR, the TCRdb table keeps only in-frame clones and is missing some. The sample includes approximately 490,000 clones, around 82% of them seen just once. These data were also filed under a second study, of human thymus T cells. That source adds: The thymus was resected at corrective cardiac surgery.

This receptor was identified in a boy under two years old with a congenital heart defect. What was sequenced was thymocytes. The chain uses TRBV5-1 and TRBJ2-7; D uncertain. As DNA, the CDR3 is TGCGCCAGCAGCCTCTACGCGAATACCTACGAGCAGTACTTC. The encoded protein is CASSLYANTYEQYF.